These T cell receptor beta chains were read from a single sample in a study of CD8+ T cells in alopecia areata. Sequencing used immunoSEQ multiplex PCR; TCRdb keeps in-frame clones, though not all of them. The data show around 160,000 clones, with more than 75% seen just once and less than 15% held by the top ten. The sequencing here drew on CD8+ T cells sorted from blood, taken at week 0. Source of these receptors: a human donor with alopecia areata. Both conserved end residues are part of each CDR3. The order of the fields is V gene, clone size, D gene, J gene, CDR3 DNA, CDR3 protein. A D gene is named only where the DNA matches it firmly. Some rows mark clone size as missing; the rest say once, few, many or name a class of expanded clone.

TRBV5-5,-,-,TRBJ2-7,TGTGCCAGCAGCTTTACAGGGCTTCCAACCTACGAGCAGTACTTC,CASSFTGLPTYEQYF
TRBV4-1,-,-,TRBJ1-2,TGCGCCAGCAGCCAATCGGTAGGGCATGGCTACACCTTC,CASSQSVGHGYTF
TRBV6-5,-,-,TRBJ1-1,TGTGCCAGCAGGCGGGGGAACACTGAAGCTTTCTTT,CASRRGNTEAFF
TRBV5-1,few,TRBD2,TRBJ2-6,TGCGCCAGCAGCTTGGTTGTTAGCGGGAGTCATTCTGGGGCCAACGTCCTGACTTTC,CASSLVVSGSHSGANVLTF
TRBV27,-,-,TRBJ1-2,TGTGCCAGCAGTCCAACGACGACAGGCGCCTATGGCTACACCTTC,CASSPTTTGAYGYTF
TRBV14,-,-,TRBJ2-7,TGTGCCAGCAGCCAAGGGGCAAGGACAGCCTCCTACGAGCAGTACTTC,CASSQGARTASYEQYF
TRBV27,-,-,TRBJ2-7,TGTGCCAGCAGTTTAAGTAGGGGGGGCGCCTACGAGCAGTACTTC,CASSLSRGGAYEQYF
TRBV7-3,-,-,TRBJ2-1,TGTGCCAGCAGTCTTCCGGGCAATGAGCAGTTCTTC,CASSLPGNEQFF
TRBV7-9,few,-,TRBJ2-2,TGTGCCAGCAGCGGTACCCGGACACCGAACACCGGGGAGCTGTTTTTT,CASSGTRTPNTGELFF
TRBV5-1,-,-,TRBJ1-1,TGCGCCAGCAGACAGCTGAACACTGAAGCTTTCTTT,CASRQLNTEAFF
TRBV9,-,TRBD2,TRBJ2-1,TGTGCCAGCAGCGTAGCTCCTACGCGGGGGGTTGGCAATGAGCAGTTCTTC,CASSVAPTRGVGNEQFF
TRBV7-9,-,-,TRBJ1-2,TGTGCCAGCAGCTTAGTGACGACCTCTAACTATGGCTACACCTTC,CASSLVTTSNYGYTF
TRBV27,-,-,TRBJ1-5,TGTGCCAGCCAAGACAGAGTCAATCAGCCCCAGCATTTT,CASQDRVNQPQHF
TRBV27,-,-,TRBJ1-1,TGTGCCAGCAGTTCGGGAGAAACGAGTGAAGCTTTCTTT,CASSSGETSEAFF
TRBV10-3,-,TRBD2,TRBJ2-7,TGTGCCATCAGTACTATAGCGGGAGGGACCTACGAGCAGTACTTC,CAISTIAGGTYEQYF
TRBV29-1,-,-,TRBJ2-1,TGCAGCGTTGAAGATTGGGTAGAGGGACCGTCCTACAATGAGCAGTTCTTC,CSVEDWVEGPSYNEQFF
TRBV4-1,once,-,TRBJ1-1,TGCGCCAGCAGCCATTTACAAGTGAACACTGAAGCTTTCTTT,CASSHLQVNTEAFF
TRBV5-1,-,TRBD1,TRBJ2-7,TGCGCCAGCAGCGCGGGACAGGGGACCTACGAGCAGTACTTC,CASSAGQGTYEQYF
TRBV6-1,-,-,TRBJ1-1,TGTGCCAGCAGTGAATGGACAGCAATTGAAGCTTTCTTT,CASSEWTAIEAFF
TRBV4-1,-,-,TRBJ2-2,TGCGCCAGCAAACCTGGGACACCTTCGAACACCGGGGAGCTGTTTTTT,CASKPGTPSNTGELFF
TRBV7-6,-,TRBD1,TRBJ2-5,TGTGCCAGCAGAGCAGACAGGGGGCTCGAGGAGACCCAGTACTTC,CASRADRGLEETQYF
TRBV7-8,-,-,TRBJ2-5,TGTGCCAGCAGCTTAGTAGGCGGCACCTTACAAGAGACCCAGTACTTC,CASSLVGGTLQETQYF
TRBV6-4,-,-,TRBJ2-1,TGTGCCAGACCCAACAGGACATACAATGAGCAGTTCTTC,CARPNRTYNEQFF
TRBV4-1,few,-,TRBJ1-5,TGCGCCAGCAGCCAAGATTCGGCAGTTTATAGCAATCAGCCCCAGCATTTT,CASSQDSAVYSNQPQHF
TRBV9,-,TRBD1,TRBJ1-2,TGTGCCAGCAGCACCGACAGGGTCTATGGCTACACCTTC,CASSTDRVYGYTF
TRBV2,-,TRBD1,TRBJ2-3,TGTGCCAGCAGAGTCCGGGACAGGGCGGCAGATACGCAGTATTTT,CASRVRDRAADTQYF
TRBV4-1,-,-,TRBJ1-1,TGCGCCAGCAGCCCGGGGAGCCAGGGGCTGGGGACTGAAGCTTTCTTT,CASSPGSQGLGTEAFF
TRBV7-9,once,TRBD1,TRBJ2-2,TGTGCCAGCAGCCATACCGGGACAGAGAACACCGGGGAGCTGTTTTTT,CASSHTGTENTGELFF
TRBV29-1,once,-,TRBJ2-7,TGCAGCGTTGAAGGACAGACAATCTACGAGCAGTACTTC,CSVEGQTIYEQYF
TRBV30,-,-,TRBJ1-1,TGTGCCTGGAGTGTATCGGACCTCCTTGGAGCTTTCTTT,CAWSVSDLLGAFF
TRBV6-5,-,-,TRBJ2-7,TGTGCCAGCAGTATCGGGAGCTCCTACGAGCAGTACTTC,CASSIGSSYEQYF
TRBV6-1,-,-,TRBJ1-6,TGTGCCAGCAGTGACTGGGACATCATATCCTCCTATAATTCACCCCTCCACTTT,CASSDWDIISSYNSPLHF
TRBV29-1,-,TRBD1,TRBJ2-7,TGCAGCTTGTGGACAGGGTACGAGCAGTACTTC,CSLWTGYEQYF
TRBV30,-,-,TRBJ2-1,TGTGCCTGGACCGCCGGCTCCTACAATGAGCAGTTCTTC,CAWTAGSYNEQFF
TRBV5-1,-,-,TRBJ2-7,TGCGCCAGCAGCGACACAGCAACCGGCGAGCAGTACTTC,CASSDTATGEQYF
TRBV5-1,-,TRBD2,TRBJ2-7,TGCGCCAGCAGCCCCTGGAGTCGCGGGAGTAGAATCGAGCAGTACTTC,CASSPWSRGSRIEQYF
TRBV4-2,-,-,TRBJ1-2,TGTGCCAGCAGCGTGCCGGGTCTCTATGGCTACACCTTC,CASSVPGLYGYTF
TRBV28,-,TRBD2,TRBJ2-3,TGTGCCAGCAGCCTCACTAGCGGGGGAGCCACAGATACGCAGTATTTT,CASSLTSGGATDTQYF
TRBV4-1,-,-,TRBJ2-7,TGCGCCAGCAGCCCGCTTGGTAGAGAGGGCTACGAGCAGTACTTC,CASSPLGREGYEQYF
TRBV10-2,-,-,TRBJ2-6,TGCGCCAGCAGTGAAATTGACAGCTTCTCTGGGGCCAACGTCCTGACTTTC,CASSEIDSFSGANVLTF
TRBV7-9,-,-,TRBJ2-3,TGTGCCAGCAGCTGGGGGGTAGCTAACACAGATACGCAGTATTTT,CASSWGVANTDTQYF
TRBV19,-,-,TRBJ1-6,TGTGCCAGTACGGAGGGGGGCGGCTCACCCCTCCACTTT,CASTEGGGSPLHF
TRBV29-1,-,TRBD1,TRBJ2-7,TGCAGCGCCGGGACAGGGGGCTCCTACGAGCAGTACTTC,CSAGTGGSYEQYF
TRBV29-1,once,-,TRBJ2-7,TGCAGCGTTGAAGATAACAGGGTGGATTACGAGCAGTACTTC,CSVEDNRVDYEQYF
TRBV9,-,-,TRBJ2-1,TGTGCCAGCAGCGTAGATGGTAGCGGAGATGAGCAGTTCTTC,CASSVDGSGDEQFF
TRBV29-1,-,-,TRBJ2-2,TGCAGCGTTGAGGACACTTCGAACACCGGGGAGCTGTTTTTT,CSVEDTSNTGELFF
TRBV7-9,-,-,TRBJ2-3,TGTGCCAGCAGCTTTAAGCAAAGGAGCTCAGATACGCAGTATTTT,CASSFKQRSSDTQYF
TRBV29-1,-,-,TRBJ1-2,TGCAGCGTTGAAGCCAGGACCGGCTACACCTTC,CSVEARTGYTF
TRBV29-1,-,-,TRBJ2-5,TGCAGCGTTGCCCCCGGGGAGACCCAGTACTTC,CSVAPGETQYF
TRBV14,-,-,TRBJ2-7,TGTGCCAGCAGCCAAGTAGGGGCCTACGAGCAGTACTTC,CASSQVGAYEQYF
TRBV5-6,-,-,TRBJ2-1,TGTGCCAGCATCGCAGGGATCAATGAGCAGTTCTTC,CASIAGINEQFF
TRBV10-2,-,-,TRBJ2-2,TGCGCCAGCAGTGAAGGGGCCGGGGAGCTGTTTTTT,CASSEGAGELFF
TRBV6-5,-,TRBD1,TRBJ2-7,TGTGCCAGCAGAGGGACAGGGGGCTACGAGCAGTACTTC,CASRGTGGYEQYF